The T cell receptor (beta chain) under discussion was sequenced for a study of beta chain features in type 1 diabetes. Turning to the study itself: All of the samples together had approximately 99 million sorted cells examined. General study points: These data did not resolve whether HLA type affects TCRB rearrangement. In the patient group, naive, central memory and Treg TCRB repertoires seemed more alike than in the healthy donor group.

In all sorted populations, purity surpassed 95%. Expressed TCRB transcripts were sequenced after all isolated RNA was converted to cDNA. Data came from immunoSEQ multiplex PCR; TCRdb stores just in-frame clones and leaves some out. The sample lists under 500,000 clones; 30% were seen once. To note about this clone: The antigen remains unidentified.

The receptor was derived from a young man in good health. Sequenced input: naive CD4+ T cells from blood.

As DNA, the CDR3 is TGTGCCAGCCGACAGAGGGGAGGCACAGATACGCAGTATTTT. This encodes CASRQRGGTDTQYF. The chain uses TRBV9 and TRBJ2-3; D may be TRBD1 or TRBD2 (5 bases each). Trimming took 7 bases from V and 1 from J, leaving 13 bases between them. CDR1 and CDR2 from the germline V gene are SGDLS and YYNGEE. There are 14 residues in the CDR3.